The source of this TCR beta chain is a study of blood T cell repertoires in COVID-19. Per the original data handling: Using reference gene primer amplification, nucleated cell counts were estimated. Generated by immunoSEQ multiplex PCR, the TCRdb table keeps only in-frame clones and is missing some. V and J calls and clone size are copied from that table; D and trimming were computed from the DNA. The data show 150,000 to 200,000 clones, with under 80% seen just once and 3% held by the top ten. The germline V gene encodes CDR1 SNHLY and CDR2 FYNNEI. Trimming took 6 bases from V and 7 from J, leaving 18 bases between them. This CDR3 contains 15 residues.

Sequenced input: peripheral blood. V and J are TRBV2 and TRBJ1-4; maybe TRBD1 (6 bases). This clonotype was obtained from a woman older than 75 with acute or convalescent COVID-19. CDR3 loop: CASRPLTGNGEKLFF. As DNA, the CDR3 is TGTGCCAGCAGACCCCTTACAGGGAATGGTGAAAAACTGTTTTTT.